The 18 T cell receptor beta chains below were found in one sample sequenced in a study of beta chain features in type 1 diabetes. cDNA synthesis used the whole RNA isolate, giving expressed TCRB sequences. Profiled with immunoSEQ multiplex PCR; TCRdb holds only in-frame clones, not every one. The data show roughly 500,000 clones, around 30% seen once. The sequenced sample consisted of naive CD4+ T cells from blood. Every receptor here comes from a man younger than 30 in good health.

This clone came up a few times. The V and J genes are TRBV6-5 and TRBJ2-1; D is unclear. V was shortened by 2 bases and J by 7 bases, with 6 bases between the two germline ends. Germline V gene sequence: CDR1 MNHEY, CDR2 SVGAGI. This CDR3 is 12 amino acids long. The CDR3 here is CASSYLQNEQFF. CDR3 in DNA: TGTGCCAGCAGTTACCTGCAGAATGAGCAGTTCTTC.

The chain links TRBV25-1 to TRBJ1-5; D gene uncertain. This CDR3 has 16 amino acids. Germline values: CDR1 MGHDK, CDR2 SYGVNS. V dropped 4 bases and J dropped 2 bases, with 15 bases sitting between them. CDR3 region: CASSGRVRGGNQPQHF. As DNA, the CDR3 is TGTGCCAGCAGTGGCCGGGTCCGGGGTGGCAATCAGCCCCAGCATTTT.

This clone was seen a few times. This chain uses TRBV5-6 with TRBJ2-7; unclear D gene. V dropped 1 base and J dropped 2 bases, with 10 bases sitting between them. CDR3 size: 14 residues. The germline gives CDR1 SGHDT, CDR2 YYEEEE. The CDR3: CASSLYSRTYEQYF. CDR3 nucleotides: TGTGCCAGCAGCTTGTACAGCCGGACCTACGAGCAGTACTTC. The full variable domain, its missing parts supplied by reference TRBV5-6 and TRBJ2-7, is DAGVTQSPTHLIKTRGQQVTLRCSPKSGHDTVSWYQQALGQGPQFIFQYYEEEERQRGNFPDRFSGHQFPNYSSELNVNALLLGDSALYLCASSLYSRTYEQYFGPGTRLTVT.

This clone was seen a few times. The chain combines TRBV7-9 with TRBJ2-3; D is ambiguous. The CDR3 totals 14 residues. Trimming cost V 1 base and J 3 bases, with 8 bases left between them. CDR1 is SEHNR, CDR2 FQNEAQ, per germline (reference sequence). This CDR3 reads CASSLDGMTDTQYF. The CDR3 DNA follows: TGTGCCAGCAGCTTAGACGGTATGACAGATACGCAGTATTTT.

The V gene is TRBV6-1, the J gene TRBJ1-2; no clear D. CDR1 and CDR2 (germline): MNHNS, SASEGT. This CDR3 comprises 13 residues. Trimming removed 5 bases at V and 0 bases at J, with 7 bases between. The CDR3 region has the DNA TGTGCCAGCAGTCCAGATTCTAACTATGGCTACACCTTC. It translates to CASSPDSNYGYTF.

The chain has TRBV7-9 and TRBJ2-5; 9 bases map to TRBD1. Germline V gene data show CDR1 as SEHNR and CDR2 as FQNEAQ (reference sequence). This CDR3 is 16 amino acids long. With V trimmed by 5 bases and J by 1 base, 8 bases remained unmatched. In DNA, the CDR3 is TGTGCCAGCAGCCAAAATCCGGGACAGGGCCAAGAGACCCAGTACTTC. Translation gives CASSQNPGQGQETQYF.

The chain links TRBV30 to TRBJ2-1; TRBD1 might be the D (6 bases). Trimming pared 4 bases from V and 9 bases from J, leaving 13 bases between. From germline, CDR1 is GTSNPN and CDR2 SVGIG (reference sequence). The CDR3 runs 12 residues. The CDR3 protein is CAWKNQGSEQFF. The CDR3 region has the DNA TGTGCCTGGAAAAACCAGGGGAGTGAGCAGTTCTTC.

This clone turned up a few times. This chain links TRBV2 with TRBJ2-7; possibly TRBD1 or TRBD2 for D (5 bases each). The CDR3 runs 15 residues. V dropped 1 base and J dropped 2 bases, with 12 bases sitting between them. The V gene's germline CDR1 is SNHLY and CDR2 FYNNEI. The CDR3 DNA reads TGTGCCAGCAGTGAAGGGGACGGACGAACCTACGAGCAGTACTTC. This translates into CASSEGDGRTYEQYF.

This chain links TRBV28 with TRBJ2-2; D may be TRBD1 or TRBD2 (5 bases each). Trimming cost V 7 bases and J 8 bases, with 11 bases left between them. Germline loops: CDR1 MDHEN, CDR2 SYDVKM. This CDR3 has 12 amino acids. CDR3 region: CASTGTRGELFF. The CDR3 bases are TGTGCCAGCACCGGGACGCGAGGGGAGCTGTTTTTT. The full variable domain, rest sourced from reference TRBV28 and TRBJ2-2, is DVKVTQSSRYLVKRTGEKVFLECVQDMDHENMFWYRQDPGLGLRLIYFSYDVKMKEKGDIPEGYSVSREKKERFSLILESASTNQTSMYLCASTGTRGELFFGEGSRLTVL.

In its sample, this clone was seen a few times. J is TRBJ1-3 and V is TRBV5-4; 7 nucleotides line up with TRBD1. CDR3 length equals 15 residues. Germline V CDR1 and CDR2: SGHNT, YYREEE (reference sequence). Trimming at V came to 4 bases and at J to 3 bases, leaving 7 bases not matched to a gene. CDR3 coding DNA: TGTGCCAGCAGCCGACGTGACAGGGATGGAAACACCATATATTTT. Encoded protein: CASSRRDRDGNTIYF.

The chain couples TRBV30 to TRBJ2-1, with 10 bases identical to TRBD1. The germline V gene encodes CDR1 GTSNPN and CDR2 SVGIG (reference sequence). This CDR3 is 15 amino acids long. After removal of 4 bases from V and 8 bases from J, the junction contained 11 bases not matched to a gene. CDR3 bases: TGTGCCTGGACCCGGGACAGGGGTGTTACGGATGAGCAGTTCTTC. As protein: CAWTRDRGVTDEQFF. The whole variable domain, remainder taken from reference TRBV30 and TRBJ2-1, is SQTIHQWPATLVQPVGSPLSLECTVEGTSNPNLYWYRQAAGRGLQLLFYSVGIGQISSEVPQNLSASRPQDRQFILSSKKLLLSDSGFYLCAWTRDRGVTDEQFFGPGTRLTVL.

This sequence joins TRBV28 and TRBJ2-7; 12 bases fit TRBD2. The CDR3 consists of 14 residues. Germline trimming cut 5 bases from V and 6 bases from J; bases unmatched to any gene: 5. Germline V gives CDR1 MDHEN, CDR2 SYDVKM. The CDR3 coding sequence is TGTGCCAGCAGTCTCGGGACTAGCGGGCGCGAGCAGTACTTC. Amino acid sequence: CASSLGTSGREQYF.

The V call is TRBV7-9, the J call TRBJ2-7; 10 bases agree with TRBD1. CDR3 length equals 15 residues. Germline V gives CDR1 SEHNR, CDR2 FQNEAQ (reference sequence). V trimming: 3 bases; J trimming: 2 bases; junction bases outside the gene matches: 4. The chain's CDR3 is CASSFRDRGPYEQYF. The CDR3 nucleotides read TGTGCCAGCAGCTTCAGGGACAGGGGACCCTACGAGCAGTACTTC.

The genes are TRBV29-1 and TRBJ2-3; D call uncertain. The V end was cut by 4 bases, the J end by 3 bases, with 8 bases between. Looked up from germline, CDR1 is SQVTM and CDR2 is ANQGSEA. The CDR3 extends over 12 amino acids. The CDR3 nucleotides read TGCAGCGTTGGTCACGGAACAGATACGCAGTATTTT. Protein product: CSVGHGTDTQYF.

This sequence joins TRBV29-1 and TRBJ2-1; 9 bases match TRBD2. The V and J ends lost 6 bases and 4 bases, in that order; junction bases with no gene match: 13. The CDR3 length is 16 residues. Germline CDR1 and CDR2: SQVTM and ANQGSEA. DNA for the CDR3: TGCAGCGTCCGACTCGGGGGCGGGAGGGGATACAATGAGCAGTTCTTC. Encoded protein: CSVRLGGGRGYNEQFF.

The rearrangement uses TRBV30 and TRBJ2-1; TRBD2 matches at 8 bases. Germline CDR1 GTSNPN, CDR2 SVGIG (reference sequence). V was clipped by 0 bases and J by 5 bases; unmatched bases: 9. This CDR3 spans 16 amino acids. CDR3 loop: CAWSVLRGRIHNEQFF. As DNA, the CDR3 is TGTGCCTGGAGTGTACTTCGCGGGAGGATACACAATGAGCAGTTCTTC. The whole variable domain, filled in from reference TRBV30 and TRBJ2-1, reads SQTIHQWPATLVQPVGSPLSLECTVEGTSNPNLYWYRQAAGRGLQLLFYSVGIGQISSEVPQNLSASRPQDRQFILSSKKLLLSDSGFYLCAWSVLRGRIHNEQFFGPGTRLTVL.

The chain employs TRBV19 and TRBJ2-3, with 8 bases fitting TRBD2. CDR1 is LNHDA, CDR2 SQIVND, per germline (reference sequence). The ends lost 5 bases at V and 3 bases at J; junction bases unmatched: 10. The CDR3 is 16 amino acids. CDR3 sequence: CASSAGSGRRTDTQYF. Written as DNA, the CDR3 is TGTGCCAGTAGTGCAGGGAGCGGGAGAAGGACAGATACGCAGTATTTT.

The rearrangement uses TRBV7-9 and TRBJ1-1; 9 bases are a match to TRBD1. V shed 5 bases, J shed 0 bases, and the junction held 7 bases outside the gene matches. There are 16 residues in the CDR3. The germline V gene has CDR1 SEHNR and CDR2 FQNEAQ (reference sequence). CDR3 sequence (DNA): TGTGCCAGCAGCCCCCGGGACAGGGAAATGAACACTGAAGCTTTCTTT. This gives the protein CASSPRDREMNTEAFF.